The 22 T cell receptor beta chains listed next were all sequenced from one sample in a study of T cells in Graves' hyperthyroidism and ophthalmopathy. TCR beta CDR3 region amplification was performed from RNA transcripts. Using the HTBI primer set, a first-round RT-PCR was run on the TCR CDR3. TCRdb called the multiplex PCR reads again in MiXCR, with one record for every CDR3 protein. Of around 580,000 distinct CDR3 sequences in the sample, roughly 17% were seen once. Sequences were obtained from blood. All receptors come from a woman between 18 and 29 years old with Graves' hyperthyroidism.

Many counts were recorded for this clonotype. V usage is TRBV7-6 and J usage is TRBJ1-1; possibly TRBD1 for D (6 bases). This CDR3 is 16 amino acids long. Germline CDR1 SGHVS, CDR2 FNYEAQ. The V end was cut by 5 bases, the J end by 4 bases, with 20 bases between. The CDR3 bases are TGTGCCAGCAGCCCCAAAGTTTCTGGGGGCCCCACTGAAGCTTTCTTT. Encoded protein: CASSPKVSGGPTEAFF.

This chain's CDR3 is CASSTTGQGRDTQYF. The DNA of the CDR3 is TGTGCCAGTAGTACTACCGGACAGGGGAGGGATACGCAGTATTTT. The chain uses TRBV19 and TRBJ2-3; the match to TRBD1 covers 9 bases. V was pared by 4 bases and J by 6 bases, with 8 bases of the junction left unmatched. Germline values: CDR1 LNHDA, CDR2 SQIVND (reference sequence). The CDR3 contains 15 residues. The full variable domain, in which reference TRBV19 and TRBJ2-3 provide the parts outside the CDR3, is DGGITQSPKYLFRKEGQNVTLSCEQNLNHDAMYWYRQDPGQGLRLIYYSQIVNDFQKGDIAEGYSVSREKKESFPLTVTSAQKNPTAFYLCASSTTGQGRDTQYFGPGTRLTVL.

CDR3 in amino acids: CASSPYGRYNEQFF. The CDR3 DNA sequence: TGTGCCAGCAGCCCCTACGGACGATACAATGAGCAGTTCTTC. This chain links TRBV6-2 or TRBV6-3 with TRBJ2-1; D remains ambiguous. CDR1 is MNHEY and CDR2 is SVGEGT in the germline V gene. Trimming removed 6 bases at V and 4 bases at J, with 13 bases between. CDR3 length: 14 residues.

As regards this clonotype: A read error may account for a junction end that differs from germline. The chain uses TRBV7-6 and TRBJ2-2; D not resolved. Germline CDR1 and CDR2: SGHVS and FNYEAQ. The CDR3 runs to 12 residues. In DNA form, the CDR3 reads TGTGCCAGCAGCTCGAAAACCGGGGAGCTGTTTTTT. This gives the protein CASSSKTGELFF.

The chain carries TRBV6-6 and TRBJ1-2; D gene uncertain. The V end was cut by 0 bases, the J end by 9 bases, with 14 bases between. This CDR3 is built from 14 residues. CDR1 and CDR2 from the germline V gene are MNHNY and SVGAGI (reference sequence). The DNA for the CDR3 is TGTGCCAGCAGTTACTCGTTGGAGGGTAAACGCTACACCTTC. As protein: CASSYSLEGKRYTF.

The chain carries TRBV3-1 and TRBJ1-3, with 8 bases matching TRBD1. V trimming: 1 base; J trimming: 0 bases; junction bases outside the gene matches: 8. Germline V gives CDR1 LGHDT, CDR2 YNNKEL (reference sequence). The CDR3 sequence is 18 residues long. CDR3 nucleotide sequence: TGTGCCAGCAGCCAAGGCGGGGGCACAGGGGGCTCTGGAAACACCATATATTTT. As protein: CASSQGGGTGGSGNTIYF.

V usage is TRBV7-2 and J usage is TRBJ1-1; unclear D gene. The CDR3 contains 13 residues. The V gene lost 3 bases and the J gene lost 1 base, with 6 bases spanning the gap. Germline V lookup: CDR1 SGHTA, CDR2 FQGNSA. CDR3 in amino acids: CASSFPQNTEAFF. DNA for the CDR3: TGTGCCAGCAGCTTCCCCCAGAACACTGAAGCTTTCTTT.

This clonotype was counted ten times or more. The gene calls are TRBV4-1 and TRBJ1-2; 9 nucleotides line up with TRBD1. The CDR3 covers 13 residues. After removal of 6 bases from V and 8 bases from J, the junction contained 7 bases not matched to a gene. Germline values: CDR1 MGHRA, CDR2 YSYEKL. The CDR3 loop is CASRGQGVEGYTF. Here the CDR3 DNA reads TGCGCCAGCAGGGGACAGGGAGTGGAAGGCTACACCTTC.

The chain's CDR3 is CASSYSLLGANYGYTF. CDR3 DNA: TGTGCCAGCAGTTACTCCTTACTCGGCGCTAACTATGGCTACACCTTC. The rearrangement uses TRBV6-5 and TRBJ1-2; no firm D call. Between the trimmed V and J ends, which lost 0 bases and 0 bases, there was a span of 11 bases. The CDR3 runs to 16 residues. Germline assignment: CDR1 MNHEY and CDR2 SVGAGI.

This rearrangement joins TRBV10-3 to TRBJ2-1, with 9 bases matching TRBD2. The junction had 6 bases not matched to a gene; V was cut back by 7 bases and J by 2 bases. The CDR3 is 15 amino acids. CDR1 and CDR2 (germline): ENHRY, SYGVKD. The DNA of the CDR3 is TGTGCCATCACCGCGCTAGCGGGGACCTACAATGAGCAGTTCTTC. Its translation: CAITALAGTYNEQFF.

To note about this clonotype: This may come from a read error, since a much larger clone is one base off. V and J are TRBV7-2 and TRBJ1-1, with D unresolved. Germline values: CDR1 SGHTA, CDR2 FQGNSA. The CDR3 length is 13 residues. The CDR3 DNA is TGTGCCAGCGCCGAAGGGAGGAACACTGGAGCTTTCTTT. This encodes CASAEGRNTGAFF.

The J gene is TRBJ1-2, the V gene TRBV3-1; D perhaps matches TRBD1 (6 bases). This CDR3 comprises 16 residues. Germline V gene sequence: CDR1 LGHDT, CDR2 YNNKEL (reference sequence). Trimming took 1 base from V and 4 from J, leaving 16 bases between them. The CDR3 DNA follows: TGTGCCAGCAGCCAAGGGGGGGCTTTTCGGGGCTATGGCTACACCTTC. It is translated as CASSQGGAFRGYGYTF.

This clonotype was recorded many times. This CDR3 reads CASSALLPGTGTEAFF. For the CDR3, the DNA is TGTGCCAGCAGCGCCCTACTTCCCGGGACAGGCACTGAAGCTTTCTTT. The chain combines TRBV3-1 with TRBJ1-1, with 8 bases lining up with TRBD1. This CDR3 comprises 16 residues. Trimming took 5 bases from V and 4 from J; bases not matched to a gene: 12. Looked up from germline, CDR1 is LGHDT and CDR2 is YNNKEL (reference sequence).

This clonotype came up many times. The genes are TRBV6-2 or TRBV6-3 and TRBJ2-3; D is possibly TRBD1 (5 bases). From germline, CDR1 is MNHEY and CDR2 SVGEGT. V was trimmed by 2 bases and J by 3 bases, leaving 12 bases between them. This CDR3 region has 15 residues. CDR3 DNA: TGTGCCAGCAGTTACCCCGGTGGACAAACAGATACGCAGTATTTT. Translating it yields CASSYPGGQTDTQYF.

CDR3 in amino acids: CASMGLVAKNEQFF. CDR3 in DNA: TGTGCCAGTATGGGACTAGTCGCCAAAAATGAGCAGTTCTTC. V gene TRBV28 combines with J gene TRBJ2-1, with 8 bases identical to TRBD2. The germline CDR1 and CDR2 sequences are MDHEN and SYDVKM. V lost 9 bases to trimming and J lost 7 bases; unmatched junction nucleotides: 11. The CDR3 sequence is 14 residues long. The variable domain in full, with the rest retrieved from reference TRBV28 and TRBJ2-1, is DVKVTQSSRYLVKRTGEKVFLECVQDMDHENMFWYRQDPGLGLRLIYFSYDVKMKEKGDIPEGYSVSREKKERFSLILESASTNQTSMYLCASMGLVAKNEQFFGPGTRLTVL.

This clonotype was found many times. The V call is TRBV10-2, the J call TRBJ1-4; 7 nucleotides align to TRBD1. V lost 3 bases and J lost 7; bases outside the gene matches: 8. Germline loops: CDR1 WSHSY, CDR2 SAAADI. The CDR3 totals 15 residues. CDR3 in amino acids: CASSDAGGRAEKLFF. DNA of the CDR3: TGCGCCAGCAGTGATGCAGGGGGTCGAGCTGAAAAACTGTTTTTT.

A word on this clonotype: Just one base apart from a much larger clone, this may be a read error. This chain joins TRBV12-3 or TRBV12-4 and TRBJ2-5; D may correspond to TRBD1 or TRBD2 (5 bases each). V was clipped by 8 bases and J by 8 bases, with 24 bases between them. The CDR3 contains 15 residues. CDR3 in amino acids: CASGGGIHGRDTQYF. The CDR3 bases are TGTGCCAGCGGTGGGGGAATTCACGGCCGGGATACCCAGTACTTC.

The rearrangement joins TRBV4-3 to TRBJ2-3, with 9 nucleotides matching TRBD1. This CDR3 comprises 15 residues. From germline, CDR1 is LGHNA and CDR2 YSLEER. J gave up 1 base and V 4 bases, and 3 bases lay outside the gene matches. CDR3 amino acids: CASSRRDRGTDTQYF. The CDR3 region has the DNA TGCGCCAGCAGCCGCCGGGACAGGGGCACAGATACGCAGTATTTT.

This clonotype was seen ten or more times. CDR3 sequence reads: CASSETENTEAFF. CDR3 sequence (DNA): TGTGCCAGCAGTGAAACAGAGAACACTGAAGCTTTCTTT. V and J are TRBV6-1 and TRBJ1-1; D is unresolved. CDR3 length: 13 residues. Germline assignment: CDR1 MNHNS and CDR2 SASEGT. The V end lost 2 bases, the J end lost 1 base, and 5 bases lay between the germline ends.

The gene calls are TRBV19 and TRBJ1-3, with 8 positions matching TRBD1. The CDR3 is 15 amino acids. Trimming cost V 7 bases and J 2 bases; bases outside gene matches: 7. Germline CDR1 is LNHDA and CDR2 is SQIVND (reference sequence). The CDR3 nucleotides are TGTGCCAGTACCTCGGACAGGGTTCCTGGAAACACCATATATTTT. It encodes CASTSDRVPGNTIYF.

This clonotype was picked up many times. The V gene is TRBV15, the J gene TRBJ2-3; possibly TRBD1 for D (6 bases). The germline gives CDR1 LNHNV, CDR2 YYDKDF (reference sequence). Trimming pared 3 bases from V and 6 bases from J, leaving 13 bases between. This CDR3 is built from 14 residues. CDR3: CATSRNHRVDTQYF. As DNA, the CDR3 is TGTGCCACCAGCAGGAACCACAGGGTTGATACGCAGTATTTT. The whole variable domain, filled in from reference TRBV15 and TRBJ2-3, reads DAMVIQNPRYQVTQFGKPVTLSCSQTLNHNVMYWYQQKSSQAPKLLFHYYDKDFNNEADTPDNFQSRRPNTSFCFLDIRSPGLGDTAMYLCATSRNHRVDTQYFGPGTRLTVL.

Points on this clonotype: A much larger clone differs by one base, so this may be a read error. The rearrangement uses TRBV6-2 or TRBV6-3 and TRBJ2-3; D call uncertain. The length of the CDR3 is 13 residues. Germline lookup yields CDR1 MNHEY and CDR2 SVGEGT. CDR3 in amino acids: CASNYLRADTQYF. In nucleotides, the CDR3 is TGTGCCAGCAATTACCTTCGGGCAGATACGCAGTATTTT.